This entry is about one TCR beta chain. Its antigen is not identified. Other nucleotide sequences from this sample produce the same CDR3. These data originate in a study of cytomegalovirus exposure and HLA in healthy donors. The overall study: From 150 million to 200 million T cells, an earlier analysis saw 117 million unique TCR beta sequences. General study results and limits: Cytomegalovirus-associated status was assigned to 150 or so TCR beta chains.

The PCR contained 60 Vbeta and 13 Jbeta primers. The table came from immunoSEQ multiplex PCR; TCRdb's copy has only in-frame clones and leaves some out. The data contain about 110,000 clones, less than 20% of them singletons. Germline assignment: CDR1 MNHNS and CDR2 SASEGT. The CDR3 loop spans 15 amino acids. Trimming took 6 bases from V and 7 from J; bases not matched to a gene: 10. The specimen sequenced was PBMCs. This TCR came from a young woman in good health and CMV-seronegative. The chain recombines TRBV6-1 with TRBJ2-1, with 9 bases identical to TRBD1. CDR3 DNA sequence: TGTGCCAGCAGCGACTACAGGGGGCGAAGAAATGAGCAGTTCTTC. Protein sequence: CASSDYRGRRNEQFF.